Shown below are 22 T cell receptor beta chains from a single sample sequenced in a study of blood T cell repertoires in COVID-19. Profiled with immunoSEQ multiplex PCR; TCRdb holds only in-frame clones, not every one. The sample includes around 180,000 clones, 89% of them seen just once. Sample: PBMCs or T cells enriched from blood (not recorded which). The source is a woman between 35 and 50 years old with acute COVID-19.

This chain connects TRBV5-8 to TRBJ1-2, with D possibly TRBD1 on 6 matching bases. Germline CDR1 is SGHTS and CDR2 is YDEGEE. Trimming removed 4 bases at V and 3 bases at J, with 13 bases between. This CDR3 has 14 amino acids. The CDR3 reads CASSPRTAHYGYTF. The CDR3 DNA sequence: TGTGCCAGCAGCCCTCGGACAGCTCACTATGGCTACACCTTC.

This sequence joins TRBV6-1 and TRBJ1-2, with D possibly matching TRBD1 (6 bases). This CDR3 has 13 residues. Trimming took 3 bases from V and 8 from J, leaving 13 bases between them. Germline CDR1 MNHNS, CDR2 SASEGT. The CDR3 spells CASSDMDSWGYTF. CDR3 nucleotide sequence: TGTGCCAGCAGTGATATGGACAGCTGGGGCTACACCTTC.

There are a few counts of this clone. The CDR3 DNA reads as TGTGCCAGCATCAACCCGGGGAGGCAGGGGGAAGTATTGAATAGAGAGAACTATGGCTACACCTTC. Amino acids: CASINPGRQGEVLNRENYGYTF. The rearrangement links TRBV21-1 to TRBJ1-2; the tabulated D call, TRBD1, remains unverified against the DNA. TRBV21-1 is designated a pseudogene. CDR3 length equals 22 residues.

This chain joins TRBV30 and TRBJ2-1; D gene unclear. Germline CDR1 is GTSNPN and CDR2 is SVGIG (reference sequence). V was pared by 1 base and J by 8 bases, with 12 bases between. CDR3 length: 13 amino acids. The chain's CDR3 is CAWSAARAYEQFF. The CDR3 DNA follows: TGTGCCTGGAGTGCAGCGCGAGCCTATGAGCAGTTCTTC.

V is TRBV5-4 and J is TRBJ2-5; D perhaps matches TRBD1 (6 bases). CDR3 length: 15 residues. Germline CDR1 and CDR2: SGHNT and YYREEE (reference sequence). Trimming pared 4 bases from V and 4 bases from J, leaving 17 bases between. CDR3 DNA sequence: TGTGCCAGCAGCCCTAAATCAGGGGTTACAGAGACCCAGTACTTC. Translation gives CASSPKSGVTETQYF.

The V and J genes are TRBV15 and TRBJ2-2; 14 positions agree with TRBD2. CDR3 size: 22 residues. Germline V CDR1 and CDR2: LNHNV, YYDKDF (reference sequence). Germline trimming cut 0 bases from V and 4 bases from J; bases unmatched to any gene: 16. The CDR3 sequence is CATSRDQWQTGLAGVGTGELFF. Written as DNA, the CDR3 is TGTGCCACCAGCAGAGATCAGTGGCAAACGGGACTAGCGGGAGTCGGCACCGGGGAGCTGTTTTTT. The entire variable domain, with the rest obtained from reference TRBV15 and TRBJ2-2, is as follows: DAMVIQNPRYQVTQFGKPVTLSCSQTLNHNVMYWYQQKSSQAPKLLFHYYDKDFNNEADTPDNFQSRRPNTSFCFLDIRSPGLGDTAMYLCATSRDQWQTGLAGVGTGELFFGEGSRLTVL.

V and J are TRBV6-6 and TRBJ1-5, with 11 nucleotides matching TRBD1. CDR1 is MNHNY, CDR2 SVGAGI, per germline (reference sequence). V gave up 6 bases and J gave up 7 bases; unmatched junction bases: 8. This CDR3 has 15 amino acids. Here the CDR3 DNA reads TGTGCCAGCAGCTCGGACAGGGGGCGATCACAGCCCCAGCATTTT. Its protein product is CASSSDRGRSQPQHF.

The rearrangement uses TRBV5-1 and TRBJ2-7, with 9 bases lining up with TRBD2. Trimming removed 0 bases from V and 7 bases from J; junction bases left unmatched: 8. The CDR3 contains 15 residues. Looked up from germline, CDR1 is SGHRS and CDR2 is YFSETQ. In DNA, the CDR3 is TGCGCCAGCAGCTTGGGAGGTAGCGGGGGACTGGAGCAGTACTTC. This gives the protein CASSLGGSGGLEQYF.

This sequence joins TRBV27 and TRBJ2-7, with D possibly being TRBD2 (6 bases). Germline V lookup: CDR1 MNHEY, CDR2 SMNVEV (reference sequence). The V gene lost 0 bases and the J gene lost 1 base, with 7 bases spanning the gap. This CDR3 has 14 amino acids. This CDR3 is CASSLSGGSYEQYF. The CDR3 nucleotides read TGTGCCAGCAGTTTATCCGGGGGATCCTACGAGCAGTACTTC.

The rearrangement joins TRBV6-5 to TRBJ2-5, with D maybe TRBD2 (6 bases). The CDR3 has 15 amino acids. V lost 6 bases and J lost 1, with 15 bases in between. CDR1 and CDR2 (germline): MNHEY, SVGAGI. The CDR3 loop is CASRGPEGLQETQYF. For the CDR3, the DNA is TGTGCCAGCAGGGGGCCCGAGGGACTCCAAGAGACCCAGTACTTC.

This clone was counted a few times. The gene calls are TRBV3-1 (or the pseudogene TRBV3-2) and TRBJ2-3; 10 nucleotides match TRBD2. CDR1 is LGHDT and CDR2 is YNNKEL in the germline V gene (reference sequence). Trimming at V came to 1 base and at J to 7 bases, leaving 11 bases not matched to a gene. The CDR3 contains 17 residues. CDR3 residues: CASSQALLAGAGNTQYF. In nucleotides, the CDR3 is TGTGCCAGCAGCCAAGCGCTCCTAGCGGGGGCCGGGAATACGCAGTATTTT.

The chain recombines TRBV4-3 with TRBJ2-3; 7 nucleotides match TRBD2. V trimming: 0 bases; J trimming: 4 bases; junction bases outside the gene matches: 1. CDR3 size: 14 residues. Germline V CDR1 and CDR2: LGHNA, YSLEER. The CDR3 DNA sequence: TGCGCCAGCAGCCAAGATGCGGGGGCAGATACGCAGTATTTT. Translating gives CASSQDAGADTQYF.

This chain uses TRBV5-1 with TRBJ1-3, with TRBD1 matching over 7 bases. CDR1 is SGHRS and CDR2 is YFSETQ in the germline V gene. There are 16 residues in the CDR3. Trimming at V came to 4 bases and at J to 2 bases, leaving 9 bases not matched to a gene. The CDR3 sequence is CASSIGGTDTGNTIYF. The CDR3 DNA follows: TGCGCCAGCAGCATTGGCGGGACAGATACTGGAAACACCATATATTTT.

This chain joins TRBV3-1 (or the pseudogene TRBV3-2) and TRBJ1-3; 8 bases are a match to TRBD1. The V gene end was trimmed by 3 bases and the J gene end by 4 bases; junction bases not matched to a gene: 5. The V gene's germline CDR1 is LGHDT and CDR2 YNNKEL (reference sequence). CDR3 length: 15 residues. This chain's CDR3 is CASSQGQAGGNTIYF. The DNA of the CDR3 is TGTGCCAGCAGCCAGGGACAGGCGGGCGGAAACACCATATATTTT.

This clone was counted only a few times. V is TRBV11-2 and J is TRBJ2-7; no definite D call. The CDR3 runs 13 residues. Looked up from germline, CDR1 is SGHAT and CDR2 is FQNNGV. V lost 5 bases and J 3 bases, leaving 11 bases between the germline ends. The CDR3 reads CASSRVRNYEQYF. DNA for the CDR3: TGTGCCAGCAGCCGGGTTCGGAACTACGAGCAGTACTTC.

V is TRBV7-9 and J is TRBJ2-3; D gene uncertain. The CDR3 has 15 amino acids. V was clipped by 3 bases and J by 2 bases, with 12 bases between them. Germline-derived CDR1 and CDR2 are SEHNR and FQNEAQ (reference sequence). The CDR3 DNA reads as TGTGCCAGCAGCTTCCTTGACATCTACACAGATACGCAGTATTTT. As protein: CASSFLDIYTDTQYF.

The rearrangement joins TRBV28 to TRBJ1-5; the D is unclear. The germline V gene has CDR1 MDHEN and CDR2 SYDVKM. The CDR3 extends over 11 amino acids. V gave up 6 bases and J gave up 6 bases, with 6 bases separating them. The CDR3: CASRHSQPQHF. CDR3 coding DNA: TGTGCCAGCAGGCATAGTCAGCCCCAGCATTTT.

This chain uses TRBV10-2 with TRBJ2-5; TRBD2 agrees at 7 bases. Germline lookup yields CDR1 WSHSY and CDR2 SAAADI. Trimming at V came to 3 bases and at J to 2 bases, leaving 6 bases not matched to a gene. The CDR3 consists of 15 residues. CDR3 DNA sequence: TGCGCCAGCAGTGATCCGATAGCGGGTCAAGAGACCCAGTACTTC. Protein product: CASSDPIAGQETQYF.

The chain couples TRBV5-6 to TRBJ2-5, with a weak D call TRBD2 (6 bases). Trimming took off 0 bases at V and 7 bases at J, with 10 bases between the two ends. The CDR3 loop spans 13 amino acids. Germline assignment: CDR1 SGHDT and CDR2 YYEEEE. CDR3 DNA: TGTGCCAGCAGCTTGGGGGACGGGGGGACCCAGTACTTC. Its protein is CASSLGDGGTQYF.

The DNA of the CDR3 is TGTGCCAGCAGCCCTCTTTTAGGGGGCCAAGAGACCCAGTACTTC. Amino acid sequence: CASSPLLGGQETQYF. The chain has TRBV11-2 and TRBJ2-5, with D tentatively TRBD1 (6 bases). Germline CDR1 SGHAT, CDR2 FQNNGV. Trimming shortened V by 5 bases and J by 1 base, and 14 bases separated the two germline ends. CDR3 length equals 15 residues.

V usage is TRBV5-1 and J usage is TRBJ2-7; a possible D gene is TRBD1 (7 bases). This CDR3 spans 14 amino acids. Germline V gene data show CDR1 as SGHRS and CDR2 as YFSETQ. Trimming left V 3 bases short and J 4 bases short, with 14 bases between. The chain's CDR3 is CASSSGGGSYEQYF. The CDR3 nucleotides read TGCGCCAGCAGCTCTGGAGGGGGCTCATACGAGCAGTACTTC.

This sequence joins TRBV5-1 and TRBJ1-1, with 8 bases matching TRBD1. V was pared by 2 bases and J by 8 bases, with 5 bases of the junction left unmatched. This CDR3 contains 13 residues. Germline V gene sequence: CDR1 SGHRS, CDR2 YFSETQ. CDR3 DNA: TGCGCCAGCAGCTTACAAGGACAGGGAGAAGCTTTCTTT. Translation gives CASSLQGQGEAFF.